This T cell receptor beta chain is from a study of T cell changes during pregnancy in multiple sclerosis. Germline CDR1 MDHEN, CDR2 SYDVKM. The CDR3 spans 10 residues. V lost 6 bases and J 7 bases, leaving 3 bases between the germline ends. Only in-frame clones appear in the TCRdb table, and some are missing; sequencing was by immunoSEQ multiplex PCR. The table includes 35,000 to 55,000 clones, approximately 90% detected once. V and J are TRBV28 and TRBJ1-4; D is unclear. The TCR comes from a female donor in good health, enrolled as a control in a pregnancy study. Material: CD8+ T cells from peripheral blood mononuclear cells, obtained after pregnancy. The CDR3 DNA follows: TGTGCCAGCAGGAGTGAAAAACTGTTTTTT. Translated: CASRSEKLFF.